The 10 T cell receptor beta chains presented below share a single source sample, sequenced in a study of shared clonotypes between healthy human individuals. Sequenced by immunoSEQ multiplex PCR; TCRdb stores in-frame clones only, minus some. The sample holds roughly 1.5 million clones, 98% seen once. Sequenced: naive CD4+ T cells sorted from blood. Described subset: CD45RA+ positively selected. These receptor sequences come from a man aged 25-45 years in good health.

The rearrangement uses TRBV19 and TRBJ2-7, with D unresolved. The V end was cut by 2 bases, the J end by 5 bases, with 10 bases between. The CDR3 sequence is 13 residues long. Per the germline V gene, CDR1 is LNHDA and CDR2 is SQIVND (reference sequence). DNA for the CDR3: TGTGCCAGTAGTATACGCGCTTTAAACGAGCAGTACTTC. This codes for CASSIRALNEQYF.

The CDR3 loop reads CASSWGLGFGELFF. Written as DNA, the CDR3 is TGTGCCAGCAGCTGGGGACTAGGTTTCGGGGAGCTGTTTTTT. The genes are TRBV7-9 and TRBJ2-2, with 8 bases matching TRBD2. CDR3 length: 14 residues. In germline, CDR1 is SEHNR, CDR2 FQNEAQ (reference sequence). V gave up 4 bases and J gave up 7 bases; unmatched junction bases: 5.

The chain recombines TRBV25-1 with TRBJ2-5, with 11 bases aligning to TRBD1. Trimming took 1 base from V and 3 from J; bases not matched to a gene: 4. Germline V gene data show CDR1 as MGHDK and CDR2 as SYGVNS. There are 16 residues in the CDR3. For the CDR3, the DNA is TGTGCCAGCAGTGAATGGGACAGGGGGTCAAAAGAGACCCAGTACTTC. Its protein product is CASSEWDRGSKETQYF.

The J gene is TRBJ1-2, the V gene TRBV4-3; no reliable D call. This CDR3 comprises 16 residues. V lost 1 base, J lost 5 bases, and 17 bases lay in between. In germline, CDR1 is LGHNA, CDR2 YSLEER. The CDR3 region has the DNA TGCGCCAGCAGCCAAGTCCCTGGAGGTGGCGATTATGGCTACACCTTC. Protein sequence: CASSQVPGGGDYGYTF.

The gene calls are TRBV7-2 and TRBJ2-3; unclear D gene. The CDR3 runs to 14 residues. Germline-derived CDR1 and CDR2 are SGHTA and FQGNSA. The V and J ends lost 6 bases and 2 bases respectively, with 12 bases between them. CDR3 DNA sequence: TGTGCCAGCAGGCTCGCTTGGGCCACAGATACGCAGTATTTT. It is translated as CASRLAWATDTQYF.

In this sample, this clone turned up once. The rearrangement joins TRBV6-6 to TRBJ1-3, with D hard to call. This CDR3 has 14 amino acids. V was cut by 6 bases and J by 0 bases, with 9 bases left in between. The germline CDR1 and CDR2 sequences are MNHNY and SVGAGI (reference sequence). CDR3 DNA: TGTGCCAGCAGACCTCTAATCTCTGGAAACACCATATATTTT. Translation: CASRPLISGNTIYF.

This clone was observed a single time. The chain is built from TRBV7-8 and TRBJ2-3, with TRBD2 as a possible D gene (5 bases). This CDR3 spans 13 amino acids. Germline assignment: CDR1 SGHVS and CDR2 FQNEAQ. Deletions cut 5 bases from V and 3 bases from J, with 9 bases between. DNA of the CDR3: TGTGCCAGCAGCCCGTCGGGGACAGATACGCAGTATTTT. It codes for CASSPSGTDTQYF.

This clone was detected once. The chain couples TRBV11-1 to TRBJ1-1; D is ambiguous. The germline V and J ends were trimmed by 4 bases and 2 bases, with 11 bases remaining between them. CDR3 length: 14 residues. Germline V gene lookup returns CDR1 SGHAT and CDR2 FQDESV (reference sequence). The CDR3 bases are TGTGCCAGCAGCTACTCCCTCCCAAACACTGAAGCTTTCTTT. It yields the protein CASSYSLPNTEAFF.

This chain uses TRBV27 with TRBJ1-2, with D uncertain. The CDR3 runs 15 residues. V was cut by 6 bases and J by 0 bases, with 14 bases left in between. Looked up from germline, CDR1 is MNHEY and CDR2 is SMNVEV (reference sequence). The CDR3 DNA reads TGTGCCAGCAGACGGGCTGGGAGCGCTAACTATGGCTACACCTTC. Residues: CASRRAGSANYGYTF.

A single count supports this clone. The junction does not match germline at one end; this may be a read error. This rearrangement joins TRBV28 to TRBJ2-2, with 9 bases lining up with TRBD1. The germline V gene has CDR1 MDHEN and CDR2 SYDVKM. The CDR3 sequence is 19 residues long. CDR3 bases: TGTGCCAGCAGTCTATGGGACAGGGCGACTAGTAGGAACACCGGGGAGCTGTTTTTT. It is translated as CASSLWDRATSRNTGELFF.